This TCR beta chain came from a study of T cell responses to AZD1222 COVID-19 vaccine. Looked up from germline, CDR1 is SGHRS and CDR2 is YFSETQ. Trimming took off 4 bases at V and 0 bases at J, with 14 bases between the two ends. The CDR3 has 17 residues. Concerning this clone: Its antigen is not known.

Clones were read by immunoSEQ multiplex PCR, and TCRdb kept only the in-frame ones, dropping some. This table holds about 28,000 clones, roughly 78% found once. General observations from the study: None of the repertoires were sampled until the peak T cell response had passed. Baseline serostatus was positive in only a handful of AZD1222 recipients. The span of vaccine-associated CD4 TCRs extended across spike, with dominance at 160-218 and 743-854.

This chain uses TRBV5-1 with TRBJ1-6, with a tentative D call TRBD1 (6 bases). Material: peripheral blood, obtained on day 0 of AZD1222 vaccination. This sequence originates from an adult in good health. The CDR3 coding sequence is TGCGCCAGCAGCCGACAGGATACTAGCTCCTATAATTCACCCCTCCACTTT. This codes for CASSRQDTSSYNSPLHF. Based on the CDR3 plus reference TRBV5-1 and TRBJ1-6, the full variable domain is KAGVTQTPRYLIKTRGQQVTLSCSPISGHRSVSWYQQTPGQGLQFLFEYFSETQRNKGNFPGRFSGRQFSNSRSEMNVSTLELGDSALYLCASSRQDTSSYNSPLHFGNGTRLTVT.